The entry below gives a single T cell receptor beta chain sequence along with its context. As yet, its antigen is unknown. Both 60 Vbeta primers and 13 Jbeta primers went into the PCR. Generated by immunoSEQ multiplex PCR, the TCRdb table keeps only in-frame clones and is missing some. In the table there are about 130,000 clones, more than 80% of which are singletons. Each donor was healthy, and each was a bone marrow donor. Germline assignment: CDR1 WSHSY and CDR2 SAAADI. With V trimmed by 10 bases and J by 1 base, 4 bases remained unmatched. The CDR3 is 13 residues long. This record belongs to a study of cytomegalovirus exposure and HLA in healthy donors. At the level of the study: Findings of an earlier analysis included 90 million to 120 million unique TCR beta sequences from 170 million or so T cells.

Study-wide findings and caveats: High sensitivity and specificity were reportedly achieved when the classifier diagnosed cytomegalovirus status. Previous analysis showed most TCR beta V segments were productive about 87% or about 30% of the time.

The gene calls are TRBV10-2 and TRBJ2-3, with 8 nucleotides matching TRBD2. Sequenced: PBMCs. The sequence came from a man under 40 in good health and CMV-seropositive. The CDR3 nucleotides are TGCGCCACCAAGGGACTAGGCACAGATACGCAGTATTTT. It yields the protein CATKGLGTDTQYF.